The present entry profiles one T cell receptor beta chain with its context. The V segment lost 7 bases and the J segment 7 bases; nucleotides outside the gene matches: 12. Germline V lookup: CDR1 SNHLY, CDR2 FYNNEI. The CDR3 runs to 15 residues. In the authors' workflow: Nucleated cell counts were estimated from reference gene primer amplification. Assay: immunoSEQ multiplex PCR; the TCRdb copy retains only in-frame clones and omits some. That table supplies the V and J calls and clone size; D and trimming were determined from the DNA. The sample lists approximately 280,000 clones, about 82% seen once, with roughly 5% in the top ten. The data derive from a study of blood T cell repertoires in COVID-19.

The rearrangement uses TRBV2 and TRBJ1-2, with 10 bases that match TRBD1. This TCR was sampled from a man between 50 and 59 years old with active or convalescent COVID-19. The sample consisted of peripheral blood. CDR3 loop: CASNRWDRGILGYTF. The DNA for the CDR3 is TGTGCCAGCAACCGGTGGGACAGGGGTATTCTTGGCTACACCTTC.